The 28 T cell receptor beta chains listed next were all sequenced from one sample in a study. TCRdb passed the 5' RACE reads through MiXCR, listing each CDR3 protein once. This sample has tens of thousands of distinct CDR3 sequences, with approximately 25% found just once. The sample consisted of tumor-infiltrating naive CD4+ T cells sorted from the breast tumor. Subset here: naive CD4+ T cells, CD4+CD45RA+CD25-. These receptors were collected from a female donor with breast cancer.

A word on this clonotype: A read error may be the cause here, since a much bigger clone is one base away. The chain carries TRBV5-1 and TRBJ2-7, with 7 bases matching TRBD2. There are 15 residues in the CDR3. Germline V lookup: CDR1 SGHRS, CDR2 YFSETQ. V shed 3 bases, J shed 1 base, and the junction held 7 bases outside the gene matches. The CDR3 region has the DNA TGCGCCAGCAGCTCGGCGGGGGATGTTTCCTACGAGCAGTACTTC. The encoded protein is CASSSAGDVSYEQYF. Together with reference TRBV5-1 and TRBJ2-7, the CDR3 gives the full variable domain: KAGVTQTPRYLIKTRGQQVTLSCSPISGHRSVSWYQQTPGQGLQFLFEYFSETQRNKGNFPGRFSGRQFSNSRSEMNVSTLELGDSALYLCASSSAGDVSYEQYFGPGTRLTVT.

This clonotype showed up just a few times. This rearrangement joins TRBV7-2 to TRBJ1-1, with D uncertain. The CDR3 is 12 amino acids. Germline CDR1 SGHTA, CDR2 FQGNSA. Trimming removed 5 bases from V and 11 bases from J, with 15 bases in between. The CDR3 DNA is TGTGCCAGCAGCCCTACTAATTGGTTGGCTTTCTTT. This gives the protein CASSPTNWLAFF.

CDR3 coding DNA: TGTGCCAGCAGCTTAAGTCGCGGGAGCTACGAGCAGTACTTC. This sequence encodes CASSLSRGSYEQYF. V is TRBV7-2 and J is TRBJ2-7, with 7 bases fitting TRBD2. This CDR3 has 14 residues. V shed 2 bases and J 3 bases; nucleotides not matched to a gene: 4. The germline V gene encodes CDR1 SGHTA and CDR2 FQGNSA.

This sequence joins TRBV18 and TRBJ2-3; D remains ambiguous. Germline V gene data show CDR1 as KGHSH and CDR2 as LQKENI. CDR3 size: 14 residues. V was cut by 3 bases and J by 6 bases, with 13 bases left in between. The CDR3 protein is CASSPIQAEDTQYF. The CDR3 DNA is TGTGCCAGCTCACCTATCCAGGCGGAGGATACGCAGTATTTT.

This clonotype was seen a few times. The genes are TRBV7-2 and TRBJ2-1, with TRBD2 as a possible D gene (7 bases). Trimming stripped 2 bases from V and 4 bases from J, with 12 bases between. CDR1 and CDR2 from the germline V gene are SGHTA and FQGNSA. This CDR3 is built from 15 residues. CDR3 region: CASSLSGGSYNEQFF. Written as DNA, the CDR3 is TGTGCCAGCAGCTTATCGGGGGGCTCGTACAATGAGCAGTTCTTC.

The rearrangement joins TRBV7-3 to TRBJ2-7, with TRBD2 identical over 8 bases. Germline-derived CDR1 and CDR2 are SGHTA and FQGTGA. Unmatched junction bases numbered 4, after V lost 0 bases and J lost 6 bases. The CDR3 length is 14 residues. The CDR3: CASSLTPTSGEQYF. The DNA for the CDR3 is TGTGCCAGCAGCTTAACTCCTACTAGCGGCGAGCAGTACTTC. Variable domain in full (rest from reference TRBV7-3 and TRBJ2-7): GAGVSQTPSNKVTEKGKYVELRCDPISGHTALYWYRQSLGQGPEFLIYFQGTGAADDSGLPNDRFFAVRPEGSVSTLKIQRTERGDSAVYLCASSLTPTSGEQYFGPGTRLTVT.

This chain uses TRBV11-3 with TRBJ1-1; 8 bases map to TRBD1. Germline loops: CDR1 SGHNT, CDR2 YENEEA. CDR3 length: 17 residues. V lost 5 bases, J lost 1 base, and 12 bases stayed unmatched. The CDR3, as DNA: TGTGCCAGCAGCCGGACAGGGACCTTTGAAACGAACACTGAAGCTTTCTTT. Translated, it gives CASSRTGTFETNTEAFF.

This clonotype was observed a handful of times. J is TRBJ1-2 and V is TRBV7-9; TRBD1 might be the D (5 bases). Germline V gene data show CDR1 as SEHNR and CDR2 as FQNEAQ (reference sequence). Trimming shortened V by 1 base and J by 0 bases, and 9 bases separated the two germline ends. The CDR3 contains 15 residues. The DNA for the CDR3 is TGTGCCAGCAGCTTAGGGCAGGGCCCTAACTATGGCTACACCTTC. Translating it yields CASSLGQGPNYGYTF.

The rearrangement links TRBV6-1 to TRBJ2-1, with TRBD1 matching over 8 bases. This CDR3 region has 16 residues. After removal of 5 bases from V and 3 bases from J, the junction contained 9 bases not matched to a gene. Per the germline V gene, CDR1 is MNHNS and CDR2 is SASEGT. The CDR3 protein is CASSRSGTGLYNEQFF. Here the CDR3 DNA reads TGTGCCAGCAGTAGATCCGGGACAGGCCTCTACAATGAGCAGTTCTTC.

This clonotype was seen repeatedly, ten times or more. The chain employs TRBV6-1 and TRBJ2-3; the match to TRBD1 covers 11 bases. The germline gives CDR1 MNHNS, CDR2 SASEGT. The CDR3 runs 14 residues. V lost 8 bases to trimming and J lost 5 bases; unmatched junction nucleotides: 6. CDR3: CASRTGGFGDTQYF. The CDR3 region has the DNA TGTGCCAGCCGGACAGGGGGCTTTGGAGATACGCAGTATTTT.

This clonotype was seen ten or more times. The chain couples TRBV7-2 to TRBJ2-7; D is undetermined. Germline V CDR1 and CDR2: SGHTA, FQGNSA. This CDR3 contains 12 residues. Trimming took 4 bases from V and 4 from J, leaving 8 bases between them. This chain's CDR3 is CASSSHHYEQYF. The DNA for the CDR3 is TGTGCCAGCAGCTCCCACCATTACGAGCAGTACTTC. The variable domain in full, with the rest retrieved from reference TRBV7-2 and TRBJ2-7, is GAGVSQSPSNKVTEKGKDVELRCDPISGHTALYWYRQSLGQGLEFLIYFQGNSAPDKSGLPSDRFSAERTGGSVSTLTIQRTQQEDSAVYLCASSSHHYEQYFGPGTRLTVT.

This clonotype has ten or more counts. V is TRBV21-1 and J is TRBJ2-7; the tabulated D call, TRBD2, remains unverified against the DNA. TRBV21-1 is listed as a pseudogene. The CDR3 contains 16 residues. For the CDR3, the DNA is TGTGCCAGCACCAAGCTAGCGGGAGGAGCGACCTACGAGCAGTACTTC. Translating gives CASTKLAGGATYEQYF.

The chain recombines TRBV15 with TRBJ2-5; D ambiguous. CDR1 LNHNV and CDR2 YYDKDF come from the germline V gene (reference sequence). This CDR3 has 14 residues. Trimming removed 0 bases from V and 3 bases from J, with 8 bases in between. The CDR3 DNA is TGTGCCACCAGCAGAGATCTGGCAGAAGAGACCCAGTACTTC. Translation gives CATSRDLAEETQYF.

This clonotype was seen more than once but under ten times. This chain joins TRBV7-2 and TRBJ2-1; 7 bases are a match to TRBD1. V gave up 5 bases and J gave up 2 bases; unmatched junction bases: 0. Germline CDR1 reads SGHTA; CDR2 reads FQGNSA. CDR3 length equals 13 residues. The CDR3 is CASSGQAYNEQFF. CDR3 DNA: TGTGCCAGCAGCGGACAGGCCTACAATGAGCAGTTCTTC.

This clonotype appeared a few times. CDR3 DNA: TGCAGTGCTAGCCTTGTACTAACTAGCGGGAGGCCAGGGGTCGACAATGAGCAGTTCTTC. The encoded protein is CSASLVLTSGRPGVDNEQFF. The chain uses TRBV20-1 and TRBJ2-1; 12 bases match TRBD2. The CDR3 has 20 amino acids. J was trimmed by 5 bases and V by 3 bases; bases with no gene match: 20. The germline gives CDR1 DFQATT, CDR2 SNEGSKA (reference sequence).

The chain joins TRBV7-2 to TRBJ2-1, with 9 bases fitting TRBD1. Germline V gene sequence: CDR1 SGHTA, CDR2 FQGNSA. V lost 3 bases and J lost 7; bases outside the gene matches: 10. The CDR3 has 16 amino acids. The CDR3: CASSFDSGQGRNEQFF. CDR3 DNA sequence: TGTGCCAGCAGCTTCGACTCGGGACAGGGACGGAATGAGCAGTTCTTC.

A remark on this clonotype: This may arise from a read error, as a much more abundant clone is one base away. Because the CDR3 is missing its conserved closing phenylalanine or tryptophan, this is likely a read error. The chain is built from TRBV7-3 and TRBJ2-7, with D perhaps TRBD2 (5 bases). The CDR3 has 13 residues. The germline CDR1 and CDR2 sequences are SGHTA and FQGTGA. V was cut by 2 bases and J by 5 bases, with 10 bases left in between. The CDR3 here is CASSLRGGDEQYL. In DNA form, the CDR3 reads TGTGCCAGCAGCTTACGGGGTGGGGACGAGCAGTACCTC.

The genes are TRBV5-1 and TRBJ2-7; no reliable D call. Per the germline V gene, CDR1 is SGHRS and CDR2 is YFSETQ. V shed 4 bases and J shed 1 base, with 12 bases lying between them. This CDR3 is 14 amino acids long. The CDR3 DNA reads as TGCGCCAGCAGCCCACGGACCCATTCCTACGAGCAGTACTTC. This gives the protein CASSPRTHSYEQYF.

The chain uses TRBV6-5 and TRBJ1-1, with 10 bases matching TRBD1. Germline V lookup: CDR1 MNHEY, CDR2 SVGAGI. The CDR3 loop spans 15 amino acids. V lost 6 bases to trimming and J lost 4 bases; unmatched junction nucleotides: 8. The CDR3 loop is CASRDRQGASTEAFF. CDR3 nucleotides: TGTGCCAGCAGGGATCGACAGGGGGCAAGCACTGAAGCTTTCTTT.

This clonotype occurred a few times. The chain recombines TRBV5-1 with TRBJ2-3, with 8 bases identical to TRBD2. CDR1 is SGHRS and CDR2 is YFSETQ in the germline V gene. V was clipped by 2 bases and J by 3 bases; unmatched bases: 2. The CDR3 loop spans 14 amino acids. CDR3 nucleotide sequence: TGCGCCAGCAGCTTTCGACTAGCGACAGATACGCAGTATTTT. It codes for CASSFRLATDTQYF.

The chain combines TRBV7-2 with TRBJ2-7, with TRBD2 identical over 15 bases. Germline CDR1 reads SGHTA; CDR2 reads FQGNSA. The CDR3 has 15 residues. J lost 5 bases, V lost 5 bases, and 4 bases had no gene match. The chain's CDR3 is CASSRRTSGRDEQYF. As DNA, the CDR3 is TGTGCCAGCAGCCGAAGGACTAGCGGGAGGGACGAGCAGTACTTC.

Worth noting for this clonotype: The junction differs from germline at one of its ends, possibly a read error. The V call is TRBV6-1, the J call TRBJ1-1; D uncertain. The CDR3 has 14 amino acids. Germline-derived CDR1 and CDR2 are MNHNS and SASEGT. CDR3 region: CASRDYLQGRKACF. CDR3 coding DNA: TGTGCCAGCAGAGACTACCTTCAAGGGAGAAAAGCTTGCTTT.

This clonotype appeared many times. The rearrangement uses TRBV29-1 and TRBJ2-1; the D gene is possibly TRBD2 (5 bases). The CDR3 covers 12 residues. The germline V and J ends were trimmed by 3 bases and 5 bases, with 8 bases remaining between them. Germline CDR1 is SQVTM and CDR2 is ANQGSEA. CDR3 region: CSVDGVDNEQFF. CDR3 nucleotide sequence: TGCAGCGTTGACGGGGTCGACAATGAGCAGTTCTTC.

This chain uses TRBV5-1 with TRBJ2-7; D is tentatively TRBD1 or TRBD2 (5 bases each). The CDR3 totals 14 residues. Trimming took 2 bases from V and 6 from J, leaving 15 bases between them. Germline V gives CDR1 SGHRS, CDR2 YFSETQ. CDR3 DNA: TGCGCCAGCAGCTTAGACGGGACGGGACGCGAGCAGTACTTC. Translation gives CASSLDGTGREQYF.

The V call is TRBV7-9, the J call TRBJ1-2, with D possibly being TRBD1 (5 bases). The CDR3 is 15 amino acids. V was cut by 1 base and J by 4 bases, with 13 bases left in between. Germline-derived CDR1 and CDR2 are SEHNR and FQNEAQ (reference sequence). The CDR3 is CASSLDALGTYGYTF. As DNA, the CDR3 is TGTGCCAGCAGCTTAGACGCTTTAGGGACCTATGGCTACACCTTC.

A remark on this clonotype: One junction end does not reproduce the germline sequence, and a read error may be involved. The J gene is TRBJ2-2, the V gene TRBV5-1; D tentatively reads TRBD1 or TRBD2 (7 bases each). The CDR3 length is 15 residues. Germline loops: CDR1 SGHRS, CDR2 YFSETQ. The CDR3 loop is CASSLRQGGAGEPFF. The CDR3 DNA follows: TGCGCCAGCAGCCTTCGACAGGGAGGGGCCGGGGAGCCGTTTTTT.

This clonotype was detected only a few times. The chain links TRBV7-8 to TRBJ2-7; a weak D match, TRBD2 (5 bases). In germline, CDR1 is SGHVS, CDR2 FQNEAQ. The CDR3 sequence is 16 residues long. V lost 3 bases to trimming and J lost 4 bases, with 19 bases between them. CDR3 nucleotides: TGTGCCAGCAGCTTTGGTCGGCAACGGGGAACATACGAGCAGTACTTC. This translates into CASSFGRQRGTYEQYF.

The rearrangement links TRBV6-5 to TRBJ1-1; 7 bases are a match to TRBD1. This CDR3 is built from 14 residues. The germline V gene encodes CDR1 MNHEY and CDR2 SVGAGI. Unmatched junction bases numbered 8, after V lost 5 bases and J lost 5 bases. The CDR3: CASSGRQGLTEAFF. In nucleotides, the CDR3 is TGTGCCAGCAGTGGTAGACAGGGACTTACTGAAGCTTTCTTT.